What follows are 7 T cell receptor beta chains derived from one specimen sequenced in a study of vaccination effects on CD4 cells after COVID-19. Prior to sequencing, the ViraFEST assay stimulated PBMC with viral peptide pools, which expanded the antigen-specific CD4+ T cells. When around 9 days of culture had elapsed, CD4+ T cells were isolated. Neither prior SARS-CoV-2 infection nor positive nucleocapsid antibodies were present in the vaccine recipients. TCRdb's copy holds only in-frame clones and misses some; the assay was immunoSEQ multiplex PCR. The top ten hold under 15% of the sample, which has some 22,000 clones, 55% to 75% seen once. For these receptors, no antigen is known. Sequenced material: CD4+ T cells from PBMCs cultured with HCoV-OC43 spike peptides, taken before COVID-19 vaccination. Subset defined: HCoV-OC43 spike overlapping peptide pool stimulation. These receptor sequences come from a human donor who received a COVID-19 vaccine.

J is TRBJ1-3 and V is TRBV19; D gene unclear. This CDR3 is built from 15 residues. Trimming took 7 bases from V and 0 from J, leaving 13 bases between them. The V gene's germline CDR1 is LNHDA and CDR2 SQIVND (reference sequence). Here the CDR3 reads CASTSTGSSGNTIYF. The CDR3 nucleotides are TGTGCCAGTACCTCGACTGGGAGCTCTGGAAACACCATATATTTT.

V and J are TRBV18 and TRBJ1-3; no firm D call. The germline gives CDR1 KGHSH, CDR2 LQKENI. V was shortened by 1 base and J by 0 bases, with 16 bases between the two germline ends. This CDR3 has 18 residues. This CDR3 is CASSPRGPGLLSGNTIYF. CDR3 DNA sequence: TGTGCCAGCTCACCACGGGGTCCTGGACTTCTCTCTGGAAACACCATATATTTT. The full variable domain, in which reference TRBV18 and TRBJ1-3 provide the parts outside the CDR3, is NAGVMQNPRHLVRRRGQEARLRCSPMKGHSHVYWYRQLPEEGLKFMVYLQKENIIDESGMPKERFSAEFPKEGPSILRIQQVVRGDSAAYFCASSPRGPGLLSGNTIYFGEGSWLTVV.

The J gene is TRBJ1-5, the V gene TRBV5-1; D remains ambiguous. The V gene's germline CDR1 is SGHRS and CDR2 YFSETQ. Trimming removed 6 bases from V and 5 bases from J, with 0 bases in between. CDR3 length: 9 amino acids. CDR3 region: CASNQPQHF. The CDR3 DNA sequence: TGCGCCAGCAATCAGCCCCAGCATTTT.

This clone was observed a few times. The CDR3 sequence: CASSKGQYNSPLHF. CDR3 bases: TGTGCCAGCAGTAAAGGACAGTATAATTCACCCCTCCACTTT. The chain is built from TRBV27 and TRBJ1-6; possible D gene TRBD1, 6 bases. CDR1 and CDR2 (germline): MNHEY, SMNVEV (reference sequence). With 5 bases removed from V and 4 bases from J, the gap between germline ends came to 9 bases. This CDR3 region has 14 residues.

V gene TRBV11-2 combines with J gene TRBJ2-3; D is ambiguous. The CDR3 covers 13 residues. The germline V and J ends were trimmed by 2 bases and 4 bases, with 7 bases remaining between them. Germline V lookup: CDR1 SGHAT, CDR2 FQNNGV. DNA of the CDR3: TGTGCCAGCAGCTTACATCAACCAGATACGCAGTATTTT. Protein sequence: CASSLHQPDTQYF.

The rearrangement uses TRBV23-1 and TRBJ2-7; the match to TRBD1 covers 7 bases. TRBV23-1 is given ORF status, its function remaining uncertain. V was pared by 8 bases and J by 4 bases, with 5 bases of the junction left unmatched. This CDR3 is 12 amino acids long. The CDR3 loop reads CASLDRAYEQYF. In DNA, the CDR3 is TGCGCCAGCCTTGACAGGGCTTACGAGCAGTACTTC.

The chain joins TRBV13 to TRBJ2-3; D remains ambiguous. Germline V gene sequence: CDR1 PRHDT, CDR2 FYEKMQ (reference sequence). Trimming left V 1 base short and J 0 bases short, with 26 bases between. The CDR3 totals 21 residues. CDR3 DNA: TGTGCCAGCAGCTTAGAAGCGTTCGTTGTACCGGGTAGCTATAGCACAGATACGCAGTATTTT. Its protein product is CASSLEAFVVPGSYSTDTQYF. Combining the CDR3 with reference TRBV13 and TRBJ2-3 gives the whole variable domain AAGVIQSPRHLIKEKRETATLKCYPIPRHDTVYWYQQGPGQDPQFLISFYEKMQSDKGSIPDRFSAQQFSDYHSELNMSSLELGDSALYFCASSLEAFVVPGSYSTDTQYFGPGTRLTVL.